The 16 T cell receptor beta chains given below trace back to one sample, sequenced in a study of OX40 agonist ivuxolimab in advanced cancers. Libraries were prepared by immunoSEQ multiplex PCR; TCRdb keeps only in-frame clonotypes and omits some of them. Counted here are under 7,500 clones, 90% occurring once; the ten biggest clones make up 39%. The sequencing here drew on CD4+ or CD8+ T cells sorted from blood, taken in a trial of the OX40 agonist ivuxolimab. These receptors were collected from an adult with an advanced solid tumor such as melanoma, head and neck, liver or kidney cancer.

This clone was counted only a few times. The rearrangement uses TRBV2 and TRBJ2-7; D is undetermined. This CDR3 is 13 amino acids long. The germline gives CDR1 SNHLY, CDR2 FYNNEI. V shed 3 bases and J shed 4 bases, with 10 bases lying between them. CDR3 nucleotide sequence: TGTGCCAGCAGTGACCTCCGGGTGTACGAGCAGTACTTC. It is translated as CASSDLRVYEQYF.

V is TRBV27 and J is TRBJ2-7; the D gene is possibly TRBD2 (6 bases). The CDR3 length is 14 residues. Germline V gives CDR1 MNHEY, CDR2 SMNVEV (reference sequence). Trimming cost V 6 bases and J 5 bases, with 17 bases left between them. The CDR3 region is CASSRIPRLDEQYF. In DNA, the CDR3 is TGTGCCAGCAGCCGAATCCCCCGACTAGACGAGCAGTACTTC.

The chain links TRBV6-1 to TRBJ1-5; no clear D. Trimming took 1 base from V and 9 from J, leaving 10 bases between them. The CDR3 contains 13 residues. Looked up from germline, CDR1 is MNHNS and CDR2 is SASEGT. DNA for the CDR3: TGTGCCAGCAGTGAAGGGGGTTGGTGGCCCCAGCATTTT. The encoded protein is CASSEGGWWPQHF.

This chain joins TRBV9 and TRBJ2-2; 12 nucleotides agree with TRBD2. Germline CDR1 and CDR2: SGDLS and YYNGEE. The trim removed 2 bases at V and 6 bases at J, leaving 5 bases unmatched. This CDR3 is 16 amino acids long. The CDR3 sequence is CASSVTSGSNPGELFF. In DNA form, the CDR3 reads TGTGCCAGCAGCGTGACTAGCGGGAGTAATCCCGGGGAGCTGTTTTTT.

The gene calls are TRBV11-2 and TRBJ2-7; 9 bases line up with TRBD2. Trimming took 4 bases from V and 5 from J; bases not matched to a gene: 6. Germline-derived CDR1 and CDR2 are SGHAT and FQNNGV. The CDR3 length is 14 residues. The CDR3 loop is CASSSEAGGHEQYF. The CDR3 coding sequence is TGTGCCAGCAGCTCCGAAGCGGGAGGCCACGAGCAGTACTTC.

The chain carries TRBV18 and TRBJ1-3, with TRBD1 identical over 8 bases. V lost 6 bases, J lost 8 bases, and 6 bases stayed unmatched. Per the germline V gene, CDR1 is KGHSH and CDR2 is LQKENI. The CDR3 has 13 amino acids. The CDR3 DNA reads TGTGCCAGCTCTCGGACAGGGACGGACACCATATATTTT. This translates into CASSRTGTDTIYF. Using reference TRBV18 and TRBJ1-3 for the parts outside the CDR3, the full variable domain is NAGVMQNPRHLVRRRGQEARLRCSPMKGHSHVYWYRQLPEEGLKFMVYLQKENIIDESGMPKERFSAEFPKEGPSILRIQQVVRGDSAAYFCASSRTGTDTIYFGEGSWLTVV.

In nucleotides, the CDR3 is TGTGCCAGCCAGAGACAGGGGGCCGTTCGAGCTTTCTTT. As protein: CASQRQGAVRAFF. V is TRBV2 and J is TRBJ1-1; 10 bases fit TRBD1. The J segment lost 10 bases and the V segment lost 8 bases, leaving 10 bases of the junction unmatched. CDR1 and CDR2 (germline): SNHLY, FYNNEI. The CDR3 has 13 amino acids.

The CDR3 here is CASSQSGQGGQPQHF. CDR3 sequence (DNA): TGCGCCAGCAGTCAATCAGGACAGGGCGGTCAGCCCCAGCATTTT. This chain uses TRBV23-1 with TRBJ1-5, with 8 bases lining up with TRBD1. TRBV23-1 is given ORF status, its function remaining uncertain. V shed 0 bases and J 6 bases; nucleotides not matched to a gene: 4. This CDR3 has 15 amino acids.

The DNA for the CDR3 is TGTGCCAGCAGTAGGTCCGGGACAGGGGGCATCCACGAGCAGTACTTC. Translation: CASSRSGTGGIHEQYF. The chain carries TRBV6-6 and TRBJ2-7, with 12 nucleotides matching TRBD1. V gave up 5 bases and J gave up 5 bases; unmatched junction bases: 10. The V gene's germline CDR1 is MNHNY and CDR2 SVGAGI (reference sequence). The CDR3 runs to 16 residues.

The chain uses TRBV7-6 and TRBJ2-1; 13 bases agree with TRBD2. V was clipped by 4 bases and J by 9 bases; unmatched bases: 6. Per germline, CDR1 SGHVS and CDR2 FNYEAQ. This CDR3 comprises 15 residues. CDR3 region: CASSSTSGRAGEQFF. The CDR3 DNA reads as TGTGCCAGCAGCTCAACTAGCGGGAGGGCCGGTGAGCAGTTCTTC. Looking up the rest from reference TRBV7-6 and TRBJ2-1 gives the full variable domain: GAGVSQSPRYKVTKRGQDVALRCDPISGHVSLYWYRQALGQGPEFLTYFNYEAQQDKSGLPNDRFSAERPEGSISTLTIQRTEQRDSAMYRCASSSTSGRAGEQFFGPGTRLTVL.

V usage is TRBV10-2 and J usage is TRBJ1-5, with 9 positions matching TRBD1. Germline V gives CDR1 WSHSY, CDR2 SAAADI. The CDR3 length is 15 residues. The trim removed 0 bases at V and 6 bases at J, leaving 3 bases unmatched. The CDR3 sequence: CASSESWDRAQPQHF. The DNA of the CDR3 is TGCGCCAGCAGTGAGTCGTGGGACAGGGCTCAGCCCCAGCATTTT.

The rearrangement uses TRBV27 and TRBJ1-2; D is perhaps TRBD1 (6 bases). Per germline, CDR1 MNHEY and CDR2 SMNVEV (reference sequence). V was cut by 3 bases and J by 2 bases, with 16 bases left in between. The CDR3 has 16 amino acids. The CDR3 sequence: CASSFKGGGINYGYTF. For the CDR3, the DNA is TGTGCCAGCAGTTTCAAGGGCGGGGGCATCAACTATGGCTACACCTTC.

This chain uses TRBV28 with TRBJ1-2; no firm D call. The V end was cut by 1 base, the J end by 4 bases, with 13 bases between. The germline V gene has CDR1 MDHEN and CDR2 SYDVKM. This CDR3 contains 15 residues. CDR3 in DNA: TGTGCCAGCAGTTTATTGGCGTTGAGGGTCTATGGCTACACCTTC. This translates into CASSLLALRVYGYTF.

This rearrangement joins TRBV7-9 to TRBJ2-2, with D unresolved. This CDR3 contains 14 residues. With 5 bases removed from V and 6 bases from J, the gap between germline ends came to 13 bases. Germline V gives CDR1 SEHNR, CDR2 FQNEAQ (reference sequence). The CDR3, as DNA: TGTGCCAGCAGCGGGAATCGGGCCCCCGGGGAGCTGTTTTTT. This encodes CASSGNRAPGELFF. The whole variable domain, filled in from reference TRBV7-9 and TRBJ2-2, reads DTGVSQNPRHKITKRGQNVTFRCDPISEHNRLYWYRQTLGQGPEFLTYFQNEAQLEKSRLLSDRFSAERPKGSFSTLEIQRTEQGDSAMYLCASSGNRAPGELFFGEGSRLTVL.

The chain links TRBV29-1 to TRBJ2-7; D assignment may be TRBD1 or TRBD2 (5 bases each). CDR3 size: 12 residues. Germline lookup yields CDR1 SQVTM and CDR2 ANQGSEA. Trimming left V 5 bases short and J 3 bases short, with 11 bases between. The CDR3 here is CSVRDPDYEQYF. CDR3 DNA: TGCAGCGTTAGGGACCCAGACTACGAGCAGTACTTC.

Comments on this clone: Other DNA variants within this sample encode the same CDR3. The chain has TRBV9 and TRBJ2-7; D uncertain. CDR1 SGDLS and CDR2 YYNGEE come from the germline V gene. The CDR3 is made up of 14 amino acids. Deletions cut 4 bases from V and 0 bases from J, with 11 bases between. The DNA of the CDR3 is TGTGCCAGCAGCCTAGGAGTTACCTCCTACGAGCAGTACTTC. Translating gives CASSLGVTSYEQYF. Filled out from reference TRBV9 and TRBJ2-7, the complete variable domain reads DSGVTQTPKHLITATGQRVTLRCSPRSGDLSVYWYQQSLDQGLQFLIQYYNGEERAKGNILERFSAQQFPDLHSELNLSSLELGDSALYFCASSLGVTSYEQYFGPGTRLTVT.